A selection of T cell receptor beta chains follows, all from one sample in a study of blood T cell repertoires in COVID-19. The repertoire was sequenced with immunoSEQ multiplex PCR; TCRdb's copy has only in-frame clones and lacks some. In the table there are approximately 290,000 clones, around 91% of which are singletons. Sequencing input: peripheral blood. The receptors stem from a woman aged 55-69 years with acute or convalescent COVID-19. Both conserved end residues are part of each CDR3. Each record gives: J gene, clone size, D gene, V gene, CDR3 protein, CDR3 DNA. A D gene is named only where the DNA matches it firmly. Only some rows state a clone size, as once, few, many or a class for expanded clones.

J gene: TRBJ2-7; clone size: -; D gene: TRBD2; V gene: TRBV19; CDR3 protein: CASSITSGSDPYEQYF; CDR3 DNA: TGTGCCAGTAGTATAACTAGCGGGAGCGATCCCTACGAGCAGTACTTC
J gene: TRBJ1-1; clone size: -; D gene: -; V gene: TRBV3-1/TRBV3-2; CDR3 protein: CASSTPDSNTEAFF; CDR3 DNA: TGTGCCAGCAGCACTCCCGACAGTAACACTGAAGCTTTCTTT
J gene: TRBJ1-5; clone size: few; D gene: TRBD1; V gene: TRBV7-2; CDR3 protein: CASSSPGQNNQPQHF; CDR3 DNA: TGTGCCAGCAGCTCTCCGGGACAGAACAATCAGCCCCAGCATTTT
J gene: TRBJ2-1; clone size: -; D gene: TRBD1; V gene: TRBV7-3; CDR3 protein: CASSIGQANEQFF; CDR3 DNA: TGTGCCAGCAGCATAGGACAGGCCAATGAGCAGTTCTTC
J gene: TRBJ1-5; clone size: -; D gene: TRBD1; V gene: TRBV10-3; CDR3 protein: CASQMTGGGQPQHF; CDR3 DNA: TGTGCCAGCCAAATGACAGGGGGCGGACAGCCCCAGCATTTT
J gene: TRBJ2-7; clone size: -; D gene: -; V gene: TRBV30; CDR3 protein: CAWIGTGGLYEQYF; CDR3 DNA: TGTGCCTGGATCGGGACTGGGGGTCTCTACGAGCAGTACTTC
J gene: TRBJ2-7; clone size: -; D gene: -; V gene: TRBV5-8; CDR3 protein: CASSLSIGLAEQYF; CDR3 DNA: TGTGCCAGCAGCTTATCGATAGGGCTAGCCGAGCAGTACTTC
J gene: TRBJ2-7; clone size: -; D gene: -; V gene: TRBV21-1; CDR3 protein: CASSITGQVCSSYEQYF; CDR3 DNA: TGTGCCAGCAGCATAACGGGACAGGTGTGCAGCTCCTACGAGCAGTACTTC
J gene: TRBJ2-7; clone size: -; D gene: TRBD2; V gene: TRBV2; CDR3 protein: CASSASWTSGSYEQYF; CDR3 DNA: TGTGCCAGCAGTGCGTCCTGGACTAGCGGGAGCTACGAGCAGTACTTC
J gene: TRBJ2-2; clone size: -; D gene: TRBD1; V gene: TRBV19; CDR3 protein: CAELTGTEGNTGELFF; CDR3 DNA: TGTGCCGAATTAACGGGGACAGAGGGGAACACCGGGGAGCTGTTTTTT
J gene: TRBJ2-3; clone size: -; D gene: -; V gene: TRBV5-4; CDR3 protein: CASSLARLASTDTQYF; CDR3 DNA: TGTGCCAGCAGCTTGGCTAGGCTAGCTAGCACAGATACGCAGTATTTT
J gene: TRBJ2-3; clone size: -; D gene: TRBD2; V gene: TRBV11-3; CDR3 protein: CASSLQLSGGTDTQYF; CDR3 DNA: TGTGCCAGCAGCTTACAACTTAGCGGGGGCACGGATACGCAGTATTTT
J gene: TRBJ1-5; clone size: -; D gene: TRBD1; V gene: TRBV9; CDR3 protein: CASTKGQDSNQPQHF; CDR3 DNA: TGTGCCAGCACTAAAGGACAGGATAGCAATCAGCCCCAGCATTTT
J gene: TRBJ2-2; clone size: -; D gene: TRBD2; V gene: TRBV18; CDR3 protein: CASSPRAGAETGELFF; CDR3 DNA: TGTGCCAGCTCACCCCGAGCGGGAGCAGAAACCGGGGAGCTGTTTTTT
J gene: TRBJ1-6; clone size: -; D gene: -; V gene: TRBV12-3/TRBV12-4; CDR3 protein: CASSLLGNSPLHF; CDR3 DNA: TGTGCCAGCAGTCTTCTCGGGAATTCACCCCTCCACTTT
J gene: TRBJ2-5; clone size: -; D gene: TRBD2; V gene: TRBV5-1; CDR3 protein: CASSLVPSGNQETQYF; CDR3 DNA: TGCGCCAGCAGCTTGGTGCCTAGCGGGAACCAAGAGACCCAGTACTTC
J gene: TRBJ1-1; clone size: -; D gene: -; V gene: TRBV7-9; CDR3 protein: CASTPGSARDTEAFF; CDR3 DNA: TGTGCCAGCACCCCCGGATCGGCGAGGGACACTGAAGCTTTCTTT
J gene: TRBJ1-5; clone size: -; D gene: -; V gene: TRBV27; CDR3 protein: CASSSSGRVGNQPQHF; CDR3 DNA: TGTGCCAGCAGTTCCTCGGGGAGGGTTGGCAATCAGCCCCAGCATTTT
J gene: TRBJ2-3; clone size: -; D gene: -; V gene: TRBV6-5; CDR3 protein: CASSLQGTDTQYF; CDR3 DNA: TGTGCCAGCAGTTTACAGGGAACGGATACGCAGTATTTT
J gene: TRBJ2-7; clone size: once; D gene: -; V gene: TRBV12-3/TRBV12-4; CDR3 protein: CASSFGGDEQYF; CDR3 DNA: TGTGCCAGCAGTTTCGGCGGGGACGAGCAGTACTTC
J gene: TRBJ2-6; clone size: -; D gene: -; V gene: TRBV19; CDR3 protein: CASRVPGHTKWGSGANVLTF; CDR3 DNA: TGTGCCAGTAGGGTACCGGGACACACAAAATGGGGCTCTGGGGCCAACGTCCTGACTTTC
J gene: TRBJ1-6; clone size: few; D gene: TRBD1; V gene: TRBV7-8; CDR3 protein: CASSSKTGGGSPLHF; CDR3 DNA: TGTGCCAGCAGCTCCAAAACAGGGGGCGGCTCACCCCTCCACTTT
J gene: TRBJ2-2; clone size: -; D gene: TRBD1; V gene: TRBV6-6; CDR3 protein: CASSHRGSGELFF; CDR3 DNA: TGTGCCAGCAGTCACAGGGGATCCGGGGAGCTGTTTTTT
J gene: TRBJ2-5; clone size: -; D gene: TRBD2; V gene: TRBV11-2; CDR3 protein: CASSQLAGGQETQYF; CDR3 DNA: TGTGCCAGCAGTCAACTAGCGGGGGGACAAGAGACCCAGTACTTC
J gene: TRBJ1-2; clone size: -; D gene: -; V gene: TRBV5-1; CDR3 protein: CASSPPDRLYGYTF; CDR3 DNA: TGCGCCAGCAGCCCCCCTGACAGGCTCTATGGCTACACCTTC
J gene: TRBJ1-5; clone size: once; D gene: -; V gene: TRBV2; CDR3 protein: CASSPPRDIYQPQHF; CDR3 DNA: TGTGCCAGCAGTCCCCCCCGGGACATTTATCAGCCCCAGCATTTT
J gene: TRBJ1-6; clone size: few; D gene: -; V gene: TRBV6-1; CDR3 protein: CASSEQEGLPRNIFSPLHF; CDR3 DNA: TGTGCCAGCAGTGAGCAAGAGGGACTGCCACGTAACATTTTCTCACCCCTCCACTTT
J gene: TRBJ2-7; clone size: -; D gene: -; V gene: TRBV7-2; CDR3 protein: CASSDSPGIWQYF; CDR3 DNA: TGTGCCAGCAGCGACAGTCCAGGGATCTGGCAGTACTTC
J gene: TRBJ2-3; clone size: -; D gene: TRBD2; V gene: TRBV15; CDR3 protein: CATSSRTRPLTDTQYF; CDR3 DNA: TGTGCCACCAGCAGTAGGACTAGGCCTCTCACAGATACGCAGTATTTT
J gene: TRBJ2-3; clone size: -; D gene: -; V gene: TRBV5-1; CDR3 protein: CASSLPSGQGTDTQYF; CDR3 DNA: TGCGCCAGCAGCTTACCCTCAGGACAAGGCACAGATACGCAGTATTTT
J gene: TRBJ2-5; clone size: -; D gene: TRBD1; V gene: TRBV19; CDR3 protein: CASSMTGGGSRTQYF; CDR3 DNA: TGTGCCAGTAGTATGACAGGGGGGGGTTCGAGGACCCAGTACTTC
J gene: TRBJ1-3; clone size: once; D gene: TRBD1; V gene: TRBV27; CDR3 protein: CASSYRGFSGNTIYF; CDR3 DNA: TGTGCCAGCAGTTACAGGGGGTTCTCTGGAAACACCATATATTTT
J gene: TRBJ1-2; clone size: -; D gene: TRBD1; V gene: TRBV5-1; CDR3 protein: CASSGTGGAYGYTF; CDR3 DNA: TGCGCCAGCAGCGGAACAGGGGGCGCTTATGGCTACACCTTC
J gene: TRBJ2-2; clone size: -; D gene: -; V gene: TRBV6-2/TRBV6-3; CDR3 protein: CASSPGDRPERTGELFF; CDR3 DNA: TGTGCCAGCAGTCCCGGCGACAGGCCTGAACGGACCGGGGAGCTGTTTTTT
J gene: TRBJ2-3; clone size: -; D gene: TRBD2; V gene: TRBV7-2; CDR3 protein: CASSLSLAGGGYTDTQYF; CDR3 DNA: TGTGCCAGCAGCTTAAGCCTAGCGGGGGGGGGATACACAGATACGCAGTATTTT
J gene: TRBJ1-4; clone size: -; D gene: TRBD1; V gene: TRBV19; CDR3 protein: CASSKTLGTGIELFF; CDR3 DNA: TGTGCCAGTAGTAAAACCCTCGGGACAGGGATTGAACTGTTTTTT
J gene: TRBJ1-5; clone size: -; D gene: -; V gene: TRBV28; CDR3 protein: CASSPRGYSNQPQHF; CDR3 DNA: TGTGCCAGCAGCCCTAGGGGGTATAGCAATCAGCCCCAGCATTTT
J gene: TRBJ1-1; clone size: -; D gene: TRBD1; V gene: TRBV20-1; CDR3 protein: CSASSPGGTEAFF; CDR3 DNA: TGCAGTGCTAGTAGTCCAGGGGGCACTGAAGCTTTCTTT
J gene: TRBJ1-2; clone size: few; D gene: -; V gene: TRBV5-1; CDR3 protein: CASSLLGEVSGYTF; CDR3 DNA: TGCGCCAGCAGCTTACTCGGGGAAGTTTCTGGCTACACCTTC
J gene: TRBJ1-1; clone size: -; D gene: -; V gene: TRBV7-6; CDR3 protein: CASSPWGQGPGTEAFF; CDR3 DNA: TGTGCCAGCAGCCCCTGGGGTCAGGGTCCGGGCACTGAAGCTTTCTTT
J gene: TRBJ2-3; clone size: -; D gene: TRBD1; V gene: TRBV27; CDR3 protein: CASRQRGLGTGVDTQYF; CDR3 DNA: TGTGCCAGCAGACAGAGGGGTTTGGGGACAGGGGTAGATACGCAGTATTTT
J gene: TRBJ1-6; clone size: -; D gene: TRBD1; V gene: TRBV30; CDR3 protein: CAWREQGAYSPLHF; CDR3 DNA: TGTGCCTGGAGGGAACAGGGGGCTTATTCACCCCTCCACTTT
J gene: TRBJ1-5; clone size: -; D gene: -; V gene: TRBV15; CDR3 protein: CATAQGHQPQHF; CDR3 DNA: TGTGCCACCGCCCAGGGCCATCAGCCCCAGCATTTT
J gene: TRBJ2-7; clone size: -; D gene: TRBD1; V gene: TRBV2; CDR3 protein: CASIPRRMNRGYEQYF; CDR3 DNA: TGTGCCAGCATCCCCCGAAGGATGAACAGGGGTTACGAGCAGTACTTC
J gene: TRBJ1-1; clone size: -; D gene: -; V gene: TRBV4-1; CDR3 protein: CASSQGLEAFF; CDR3 DNA: TGCGCCAGCAGCCAAGGTCTCGAAGCTTTCTTT
J gene: TRBJ2-1; clone size: -; D gene: TRBD2; V gene: TRBV7-2; CDR3 protein: CASSVGFGLAGGAQFF; CDR3 DNA: TGTGCCAGCAGCGTCGGCTTTGGACTAGCGGGGGGGGCGCAGTTCTTC
J gene: TRBJ2-1; clone size: -; D gene: TRBD2; V gene: TRBV19; CDR3 protein: CASSPRPAGLAGVRRYNEQFF; CDR3 DNA: TGTGCCAGTAGTCCCCGGCCCGCGGGACTAGCGGGAGTAAGAAGGTACAATGAGCAGTTCTTC
J gene: TRBJ2-7; clone size: -; D gene: -; V gene: TRBV5-1; CDR3 protein: CASSAQTNPSYEQYF; CDR3 DNA: TGCGCCAGCAGCGCGCAGACAAACCCGAGCTACGAGCAGTACTTC
J gene: TRBJ2-6; clone size: -; D gene: TRBD1; V gene: TRBV18; CDR3 protein: CASSPDRSGANVLTF; CDR3 DNA: TGTGCCAGCTCACCGGACAGGTCTGGGGCCAACGTCCTGACTTTC
J gene: TRBJ2-3; clone size: -; D gene: TRBD2; V gene: TRBV7-3; CDR3 protein: CASSLSGSGDTQYF; CDR3 DNA: TGTGCCAGCAGCTTAAGCGGGAGCGGAGATACGCAGTATTTT
J gene: TRBJ2-5; clone size: -; D gene: -; V gene: TRBV20-1; CDR3 protein: CSASPKQQETQYF; CDR3 DNA: TGCAGTGCTAGTCCCAAGCAACAAGAGACCCAGTACTTC